This TCR beta chain is drawn from a study of cytomegalovirus exposure and HLA in healthy donors. Study observations and caveats: Later analysis associated a missense DCLRE1C variant with TCR beta V- and J-gene trimming. Follow-up analysis seemed to connect common viral pathogens with several of the most significant clusters identified.

Looked up from germline, CDR1 is MGHDK and CDR2 is SYGVNS. V was pared by 3 bases and J by 7 bases, with 11 bases of the junction left unmatched. The CDR3 length is 15 residues. This clone was counted once. Its antigen is unknown. PCR employed 60 Vbeta and 13 Jbeta primers. Data came from immunoSEQ multiplex PCR; TCRdb stores just in-frame clones and leaves some out. The sample lists around 150,000 clones; 60% to 85% were seen once. The source is a man aged 50 or older in good health and CMV-seropositive. The source material was PBMCs. The rearrangement links TRBV25-1 to TRBJ2-7; 8 nucleotides agree with TRBD2. In DNA, the CDR3 is TGTGCCAGCAGTGATCGGGTCGGGGGGGAGATGGAGCAGTACTTC. It encodes CASSDRVGGEMEQYF.